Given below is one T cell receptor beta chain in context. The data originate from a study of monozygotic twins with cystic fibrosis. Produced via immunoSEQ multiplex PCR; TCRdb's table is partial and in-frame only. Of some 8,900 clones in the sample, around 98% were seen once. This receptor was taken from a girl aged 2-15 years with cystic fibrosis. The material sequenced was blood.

The chain's CDR3 is CASSLGGGKAFF. CDR3 nucleotide sequence: TGTGCCAGCAGCCTGGGTGGGGGGAAAGCTTTCTTT. The V call is TRBV7-2, the J call TRBJ1-1, with a tentative D call TRBD1 (5 bases). The CDR3 loop spans 12 amino acids. Germline assignment: CDR1 SGHTA and CDR2 FQGNSA. Trimming cost V 5 bases and J 9 bases, with 13 bases left between them.